This T cell receptor (beta chain) was found in a study of T-cell reconstitution after alpha-beta-depleted transplantation in children. Findings and caveats of the study: In patients about two months after transplant, alpha-beta T cells reportedly arose from several hundred expanded graft clones. Newly generated T cells supplied most T-cell counts and diversity one year post-transplant. Surviving recipient T cells and thymic progenitors underlay high day-60 TCRbeta diversity in some patients.

Preparation of the TCRbeta library used unique molecular identifiers. In TCRdb, the PCR reads were re-called with MiXCR into one record per CDR3 protein. This sample has fewer than 550,000 distinct CDR3 sequences; 15% to 20% occur once, and the top ten carry about 32%. With respect to this clonotype: The target antigen is unknown.

The CDR3 covers 15 residues. Trimming removed 5 bases from V and 3 bases from J; junction bases left unmatched: 9. The clonotype comes from a boy under two years old who had a stem cell transplant for Wiskott-Aldrich syndrome, so the T cells may come from the graft donor. Material: PBMCs, mostly from graft donor cells, obtained 360 days after TCRalphabeta/CD19-depleted stem cell transplant. The chain has TRBV12-3 or TRBV12-4 and TRBJ2-7, with 8 positions matching TRBD2. The CDR3: CASSTPVAGGYEQYF. The CDR3 region has the DNA TGTGCCAGCAGTACCCCTGTGGCGGGGGGCTACGAGCAGTACTTC.